This T cell receptor (beta chain) was observed in a study of T cells after yellow fever vaccination. Across the study: Fractions containing few cells were prepared with SMART-Seq v4 Ultra Low Input.

TCR cDNA was made by 5'RACE template switching, adding a universal primer site and UMIs. TCRdb independently ran MiXCR on the 5' RACE reads; one entry per CDR3 protein. This sample has under 150,000 distinct CDR3 sequences, with nearly 15% found just once. V lost 3 bases to trimming and J lost 0 bases; unmatched junction nucleotides: 12. The germline V gene encodes CDR1 SEHNR and CDR2 FQNEAQ (reference sequence). CDR3 size: 19 residues. The study's findings and limits: Repertoires obtained by FACS sorting could include abundant clonotypes that entered as contaminants from the bulk population.

Notes on this clonotype: The antigen is not known.

The TCR comes from a man between 18 and 35 years old who received the YFV17D yellow fever vaccine. The starting material was CD8+ T cells sorted from PBMCs, obtained 5 days after the yellow fever booster vaccination. The rearrangement uses TRBV7-9 and TRBJ2-3; 10 nucleotides line up with TRBD2. The CDR3 sequence is CASSFPTDSGGPSTDTQYF. CDR3 bases: TGTGCCAGCAGCTTCCCAACCGATAGCGGGGGGCCTAGCACAGATACGCAGTATTTT.